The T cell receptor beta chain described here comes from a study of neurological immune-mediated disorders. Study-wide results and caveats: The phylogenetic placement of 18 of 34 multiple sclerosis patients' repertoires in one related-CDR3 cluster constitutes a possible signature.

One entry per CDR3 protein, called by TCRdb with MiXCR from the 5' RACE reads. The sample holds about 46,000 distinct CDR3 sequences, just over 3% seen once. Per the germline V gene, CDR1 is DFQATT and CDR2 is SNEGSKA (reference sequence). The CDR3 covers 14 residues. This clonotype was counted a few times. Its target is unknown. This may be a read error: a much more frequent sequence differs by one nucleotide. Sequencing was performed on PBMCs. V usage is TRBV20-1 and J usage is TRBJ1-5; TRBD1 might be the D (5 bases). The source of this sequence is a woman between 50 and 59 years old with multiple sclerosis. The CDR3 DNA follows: TGCAGTGCCGCGCGGGGGTCACCAAATCAGCACCAGCATTTT. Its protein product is CSAARGSPNQHQHF.